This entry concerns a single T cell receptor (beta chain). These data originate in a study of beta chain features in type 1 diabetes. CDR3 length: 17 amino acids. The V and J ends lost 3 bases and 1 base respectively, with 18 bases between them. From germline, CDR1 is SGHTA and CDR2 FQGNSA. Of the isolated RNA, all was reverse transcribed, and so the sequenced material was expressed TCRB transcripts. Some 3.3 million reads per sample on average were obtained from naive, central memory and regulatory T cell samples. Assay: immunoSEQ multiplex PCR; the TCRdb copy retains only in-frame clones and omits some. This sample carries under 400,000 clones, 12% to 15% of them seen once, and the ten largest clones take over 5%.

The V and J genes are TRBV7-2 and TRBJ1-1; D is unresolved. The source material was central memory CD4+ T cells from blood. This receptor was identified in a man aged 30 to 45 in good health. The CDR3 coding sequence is TGTGCCAGCAGCTTGATCGGGAACTGGGCCCAGAACACTGAAGCTTTCTTT. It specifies CASSLIGNWAQNTEAFF.